A single sample gave rise to the 15 T cell receptor beta chains below, sequenced in a study of early T cells in non-severe SARS-CoV-2 infection. TCRdb independently ran MiXCR on the 5' RACE reads; one entry per CDR3 protein. The sample has 32,000 or so distinct CDR3 sequences, about 5.7% seen once; the top ten hold almost 6%. The sequencing input was whole blood. The receptors originated from an adult who was a healthcare worker with PCR-confirmed SARS-CoV-2 infection or an uninfected control (not recorded which).

There are many counts of this clonotype. The chain links TRBV5-1 to TRBJ2-1; 9 bases match TRBD2. The CDR3 spans 17 residues. The germline V gene has CDR1 SGHRS and CDR2 YFSETQ. Trimming took 0 bases from V and 4 from J; bases not matched to a gene: 8. The CDR3 nucleotides are TGCGCCAGCAGCTTGGGTTGGCTAGCGGGAAAATACAATGAGCAGTTCTTC. The encoded protein is CASSLGWLAGKYNEQFF.

This clonotype was observed at least ten times. The CDR3 loop is CASLGQSNTEAFF. CDR3 nucleotide sequence: TGTGCCAGCCTTGGACAGTCGAACACTGAAGCTTTCTTT. The chain has TRBV18 and TRBJ1-1, with TRBD1 as a possible D gene (6 bases). The CDR3 consists of 13 residues. Trimming stripped 8 bases from V and 1 base from J, with 11 bases between. Germline CDR1 KGHSH, CDR2 LQKENI.

By share of the sample, this clonotype is medium-sized (0.01 to 0.1%). The J gene is TRBJ1-4, the V gene TRBV29-1, with D uncertain. The CDR3 extends over 11 amino acids. CDR1 and CDR2 from the germline V gene are SQVTM and ANQGSEA. V was pared by 3 bases and J by 8 bases, with 7 bases between. The CDR3 DNA is TGCAGCGTTGAGAGAAGCGAAAAACTGTTTTTT. It is translated as CSVERSEKLFF. The full variable domain, completed using reference TRBV29-1 and TRBJ1-4, is SAVISQKPSRDICQRGTSLTIQCQVDSQVTMMFWYRQQPGQSLTLIATANQGSEATYESGFVIDKFPISRPNLTFSTLTVSNMSPEDSSIYLCSVERSEKLFFGSGTQLSVL.

This clonotype was observed at least ten times. The chain's CDR3 is CASSYLDTFSYNEQFF. CDR3 in DNA: TGTGCCAGCAGTTACCTGGACACCTTCTCCTACAATGAGCAGTTCTTC. V gene TRBV6-5 combines with J gene TRBJ2-1; D perhaps matches TRBD1 (5 bases). Looked up from germline, CDR1 is MNHEY and CDR2 is SVGAGI. The CDR3 contains 16 residues. Trimming stripped 2 bases from V and 0 bases from J, with 11 bases between.

This clonotype was seen repeatedly, ten times or more. J is TRBJ2-5 and V is TRBV25-1; tentative D call: TRBD1 (5 bases). Germline V gene data show CDR1 as MGHDK and CDR2 as SYGVNS. The length of the CDR3 is 14 residues. Trimming pared 3 bases from V and 4 bases from J, leaving 12 bases between. The chain's CDR3 is CASSESRGPETQYF. In DNA form, the CDR3 reads TGTGCCAGCAGTGAGTCTAGGGGTCCAGAGACCCAGTACTTC.

In its sample, this clonotype is medium-sized. The chain couples TRBV6-5 to TRBJ1-6; 9 bases fit TRBD1. Germline assignment: CDR1 MNHEY and CDR2 SVGAGI. The length of the CDR3 is 15 residues. The V segment lost 5 bases and the J segment 7 bases; nucleotides outside the gene matches: 6. This CDR3 reads CASSLVGTGNSPLHF. DNA of the CDR3: TGTGCCAGCAGTCTAGTTGGGACAGGGAATTCACCCCTCCACTTT.

This clonotype is deemed medium-sized. The genes are TRBV5-6 and TRBJ2-7; D ambiguous. The CDR3 runs to 12 residues. Germline V lookup: CDR1 SGHDT, CDR2 YYEEEE. Trimming left V 6 bases short and J 5 bases short, with 12 bases between. Here the CDR3 DNA reads TGTGCCAGCACCTTTATGAGGAACGAGCAGTACTTC. Its translation: CASTFMRNEQYF.

The rearrangement uses TRBV28 and TRBJ2-2; tentative D call: TRBD2 (6 bases). Germline V gene lookup returns CDR1 MDHEN and CDR2 SYDVKM. There are 18 residues in the CDR3. The V end was cut by 8 bases, the J end by 0 bases, with 22 bases between. CDR3 sequence reads: CASGKLVVRGTNTGELFF. The DNA of the CDR3 is TGTGCCAGCGGTAAGCTCGTCGTCCGGGGGACGAACACCGGGGAGCTGTTTTTT.

Many counts were recorded for this clonotype. The chain links TRBV29-1 to TRBJ1-2; no firm D call. V dropped 3 bases and J dropped 8 bases, with 4 bases sitting between them. Germline V gene sequence: CDR1 SQVTM, CDR2 ANQGSEA. The CDR3 is 9 amino acids. CDR3 amino acids: CSVDLGYTF. Here the CDR3 DNA reads TGCAGCGTTGATTTGGGCTACACCTTC.

This rearrangement joins TRBV3-1 to TRBJ2-5; D is possibly TRBD1 (5 bases). Germline V lookup: CDR1 LGHDT, CDR2 YNNKEL (reference sequence). The CDR3 has 13 residues. Trimming took 1 base from V and 4 from J, leaving 7 bases between them. The CDR3 loop reads CASSQVGAETQYF. The CDR3 nucleotides are TGTGCCAGCAGCCAAGTAGGGGCAGAGACCCAGTACTTC.

V gene TRBV7-9 combines with J gene TRBJ2-7, with D perhaps TRBD1 or TRBD2 (6 bases each). Trimming removed 2 bases from V and 3 bases from J, with 14 bases in between. CDR1 is SEHNR and CDR2 is FQNEAQ in the germline V gene (reference sequence). The CDR3 has 15 amino acids. This chain's CDR3 is CASSLSGGTNYEQYF. CDR3 DNA: TGTGCCAGCAGCTTAAGTGGAGGGACAAACTACGAGCAGTACTTC.

This clonotype occurred many times. The chain is built from TRBV19 and TRBJ1-1; D is perhaps TRBD1 (5 bases). The germline V and J ends were trimmed by 3 bases and 4 bases, with 12 bases remaining between them. Germline CDR1 reads LNHDA; CDR2 reads SQIVND (reference sequence). The CDR3 sequence is 14 residues long. CDR3 protein: CASSIHGGFTEAFF. The CDR3 coding sequence is TGTGCCAGTAGTATTCACGGGGGGTTCACTGAAGCTTTCTTT. The full variable domain, its missing parts supplied by reference TRBV19 and TRBJ1-1, is DGGITQSPKYLFRKEGQNVTLSCEQNLNHDAMYWYRQDPGQGLRLIYYSQIVNDFQKGDIAEGYSVSREKKESFPLTVTSAQKNPTAFYLCASSIHGGFTEAFFGQGTRLTVV.

The rearrangement links TRBV12-3 or TRBV12-4 to TRBJ1-4; D uncertain. The CDR3 loop spans 15 amino acids. With 1 base removed from V and 3 bases from J, the gap between germline ends came to 9 bases. Here the CDR3 DNA reads TGTGCCAGCAGTTTAGAGCAGGCAGCTAATGAAAAACTGTTTTTT. Translating gives CASSLEQAANEKLFF.

The rearrangement uses TRBV7-2 and TRBJ1-1, with unresolved D. V was trimmed by 5 bases and J by 6 bases, leaving 10 bases between them. The CDR3 runs to 12 residues. Germline loops: CDR1 SGHTA, CDR2 FQGNSA. The CDR3 nucleotides are TGTGCCAGCAGCCTAAACCACCCTGAAGCTTTCTTT. Protein sequence: CASSLNHPEAFF. The entire variable domain, with the rest obtained from reference TRBV7-2 and TRBJ1-1, is as follows: GAGVSQSPSNKVTEKGKDVELRCDPISGHTALYWYRQSLGQGLEFLIYFQGNSAPDKSGLPSDRFSAERTGGSVSTLTIQRTQQEDSAVYLCASSLNHPEAFFGQGTRLTVV.

This clonotype occurred many times. The chain has TRBV7-2 and TRBJ2-7; TRBD1 is a possible D gene (5 bases). The germline V gene encodes CDR1 SGHTA and CDR2 FQGNSA. The length of the CDR3 is 14 residues. Trimming took off 3 bases at V and 2 bases at J, with 11 bases between the two ends. CDR3 in amino acids: CASSLTRAAYEQYF. Here the CDR3 DNA reads TGTGCCAGCAGCTTGACCAGGGCGGCCTACGAGCAGTACTTC.